This T cell receptor (beta chain) was sequenced for a study of ipilimumab plus nivolumab after autologous stem cell transplantation. Background on the study: Patients received a median of 5 ipilimumab and roughly eight nivolumab doses.

The J segment lost 4 bases and the V segment lost 4 bases, leaving 7 bases of the junction unmatched. CDR1 is SEHNR and CDR2 is FQNEAQ in the germline V gene (reference sequence). This CDR3 is built from 15 residues. This clone came up a few times. Produced via immunoSEQ multiplex PCR; TCRdb's table is partial and in-frame only. The sample records tens of thousands of clones, 75% to 85% being singletons. Checkpoint therapy with ipilimumab 1 mg/kg began 14 to 28 days after transplant. This sequence was found in a male donor with diffuse large B-cell lymphoma. The chain joins TRBV7-9 to TRBJ1-1; TRBD1 agrees at 9 bases. Sequenced material: PBMCs, taken in a trial of ipilimumab plus nivolumab as post-transplant consolidation. The CDR3 sequence: CASSYGTGFATEAFF. CDR3 bases: TGTGCCAGCAGCTACGGGACAGGGTTTGCCACTGAAGCTTTCTTT.